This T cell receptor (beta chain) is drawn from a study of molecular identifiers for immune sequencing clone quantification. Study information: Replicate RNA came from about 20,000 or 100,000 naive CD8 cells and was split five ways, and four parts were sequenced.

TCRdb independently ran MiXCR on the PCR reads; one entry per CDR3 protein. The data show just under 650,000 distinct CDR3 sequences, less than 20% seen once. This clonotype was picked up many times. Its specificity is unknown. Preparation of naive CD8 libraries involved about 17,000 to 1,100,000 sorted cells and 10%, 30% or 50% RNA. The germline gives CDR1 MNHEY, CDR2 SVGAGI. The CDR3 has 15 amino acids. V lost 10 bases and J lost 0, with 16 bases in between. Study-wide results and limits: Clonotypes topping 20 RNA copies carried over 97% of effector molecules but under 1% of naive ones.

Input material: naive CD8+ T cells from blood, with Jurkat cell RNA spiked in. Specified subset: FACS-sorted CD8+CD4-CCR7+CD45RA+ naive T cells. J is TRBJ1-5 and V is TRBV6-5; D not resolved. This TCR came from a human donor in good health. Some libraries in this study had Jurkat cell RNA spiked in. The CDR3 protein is CATREGLLSNQPQHF. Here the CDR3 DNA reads TGTGCCACTCGGGAGGGTTTACTTAGCAATCAGCCCCAGCATTTT.